Listed below are T cell receptor beta chains from one sample, sequenced in a study of radiation and T cells in renal cell carcinoma. Sequencing used immunoSEQ multiplex PCR; TCRdb keeps in-frame clones, though not all of them. The sample holds 110,000 to 150,000 clones, roughly 85% seen once. The sample in question was blood, obtained from a patient whose treatment included radiotherapy and nephrectomy. The receptors shown here come from a woman between 45 and 65 years old with renal cell carcinoma. The CDR3 runs from the conserved cysteine through the conserved F or W. A D gene is named only where the DNA matches it firmly. Expanded clones get a size class; other rows say once, few or many, or leave the size out.

v_gene,j_gene,abundance,d_gene,CDR3nt,CDR3aa
TRBV25-1,TRBJ2-7,NA,NA,TGTGCCAGCAGGACCGGAGCGTCCTACGAGCAGTACTTC,CASRTGASYEQYF
TRBV9,TRBJ2-7,NA,NA,TGTGCCAGCAGCGTAGATCTCGCCTCTCGTGAGCAGTACTTC,CASSVDLASREQYF
TRBV4-3,TRBJ1-1,NA,NA,TGCGCCAGCAGCCAAAGGCTATCGTCACAGGGGAACACTGAAGCTTTCTTT,CASSQRLSSQGNTEAFF
TRBV10-1,TRBJ2-3,NA,TRBD2,TGCGCCAGCAGTGATGGAAGAGCTGGCGGGGGTAGCACAGATACGCAGTATTTT,CASSDGRAGGGSTDTQYF
TRBV5-6,TRBJ2-1,NA,NA,TGTGCCAGCAGCTTGGTGACAGCCCTCGGGAGATACAATGAGCAGTTCTTC,CASSLVTALGRYNEQFF
TRBV28,TRBJ2-2,NA,TRBD1,TGTGCCAGCAGTTTCGGACAGGGGTACACCGGGGAGCTGTTTTTT,CASSFGQGYTGELFF
TRBV5-1,TRBJ1-1,NA,NA,TGCGCCAGCAGCCGAACCCTGAACACTGAAGCTTTCTTT,CASSRTLNTEAFF
TRBV7-2,TRBJ2-7,NA,NA,TGTGCCAGCAACCGCCCGGGTTACGAGCAGTACTTC,CASNRPGYEQYF
TRBV7-8,TRBJ2-2,once,NA,TGTGCCAGCAGCGGCAGGGTTGCCGGGGAGCTGTTTTTT,CASSGRVAGELFF
TRBV9,TRBJ1-4,NA,NA,TGTGCCAGCAGCCTAAGCGGGGCAGATGAAAAACTGTTTTTT,CASSLSGADEKLFF
TRBV18,TRBJ2-7,NA,TRBD1,TGTGCCAGCTCAGGGACAGGTTCCTACGAGCAGTACTTC,CASSGTGSYEQYF
TRBV7-9,TRBJ2-7,NA,NA,TGTGCCAGCAGCTTAGTTGGGGGTCGGGAGCAGTACTTC,CASSLVGGREQYF
TRBV10-3,TRBJ2-7,NA,NA,TGTGCCATCAGTGAGGGGGCTATCTCCTACGAGCAGTACTTC,CAISEGAISYEQYF
TRBV7-2,TRBJ2-5,NA,TRBD2,TGTGCCAGCAGCTGGGAGGGCGAGACCCAGTACTTC,CASSWEGETQYF
TRBV7-9,TRBJ2-3,NA,TRBD2,TGTGCCAGCAGCTCTCTAGCGGAGCCCACAGATACGCAGTATTTT,CASSSLAEPTDTQYF
TRBV4-1,TRBJ2-7,NA,NA,TGCGCCAGCAGCCAAGATCATCAGCGAACCTACGAGCAGTACTTC,CASSQDHQRTYEQYF
TRBV9,TRBJ1-3,NA,NA,TGTGCCAGCAGCGTAGGAGGGAACAGCGGAAACACCATATATTTT,CASSVGGNSGNTIYF
TRBV9,TRBJ1-2,NA,NA,TGTGCCAGCAGCGTAGCGGACACCACGTTAAACTATGGCTACACCTTC,CASSVADTTLNYGYTF